This T cell receptor beta chain was sequenced during a study of T cells after yellow fever vaccination. Whole-study context: The authors prepared low-cell-number fractions using SMART-Seq v4 Ultra Low Input.

Findings and caveats of the study: Clones that expanded after primary vaccination mostly reappeared after the booster (just under 98% CD4, approximately 89% CD8).

This CDR3 region has 16 residues. CDR1 and CDR2 (germline): SGHTA, FQGTGA. V dropped 5 bases and J dropped 0; count of bases not matched to a gene: 4. A single record per CDR3 protein comes from TCRdb applying MiXCR to the 5' RACE reads. The sample carries approximately 510,000 distinct CDR3 sequences, around a fifth recorded once. This clonotype appeared a few times. The antigen is undetermined. The material was PBMCs, obtained 21 days after the first yellow fever vaccination. This chain links TRBV7-3 with TRBJ2-6; 7 bases map to TRBD1. The sequence was obtained from a man in his late teens or twenties who received the YFV17D yellow fever vaccine. CDR3 bases: TGTGCCAGCAGCCAAGGACAGGCCTCTGGGGCCAACGTCCTGACTTTC. Amino acid sequence: CASSQGQASGANVLTF.